This entry features one T cell receptor beta chain sequence. This sample stems from a study of ipilimumab plus nivolumab after autologous stem cell transplantation. The assay was immunoSEQ multiplex PCR, and TCRdb's table has in-frame clones only and misses some. The sample lists some 87,000 clones, 83% occurring once. Starting 14 to 28 days after autologous transplant, ipilimumab 1 mg/kg was given. Patients got 3 mg/kg IV nivolumab weeks 1, 4, 7, 10, then biweekly through week 26. Sequences were derived from PBMCs, sampled in a trial of ipilimumab plus nivolumab as post-transplant consolidation. The sequence was obtained from a male donor with diffuse large B-cell lymphoma.

In nucleotides, the CDR3 is TGTGCCAGTAGTACCGTAGCCATCAATCAGCCCCAGCATTTT. This gives the protein CASSTVAINQPQHF. The gene calls are TRBV19 and TRBJ1-5, with D hard to call. Germline values: CDR1 LNHDA, CDR2 SQIVND (reference sequence). The CDR3 covers 14 residues. The V end was cut by 4 bases, the J end by 3 bases, with 10 bases between.